The source of this T cell receptor beta chain is a study of T-cell reconstitution after alpha-beta-depleted transplantation in children. Germline V gene lookup returns CDR1 MNHNS and CDR2 SASEGT. Unmatched junction bases numbered 10, after V lost 6 bases and J lost 0 bases. CDR3 length equals 17 residues. The study, taken as a whole, reports: As was reported, about two months after transplant, alpha-beta T cells came from several hundred expanded graft clones. The study traced high day-60 TCRbeta diversity in some patients to surviving recipient T cells and thymic progenitors. One year post-transplant, T-cell counts and diversity were largely derived from T cells produced anew.

A TCRbeta library incorporating unique molecular identifiers was prepared. From the PCR reads, TCRdb called clonotypes with MiXCR, one entry per CDR3 protein. In the table there are about 110,000 distinct CDR3 sequences, 5.5% to 6.5% of which are singletons. In its sample, this clonotype was seen a few times. Its matching antigen is unknown. The clonotype was recovered from a male patient aged 2 to 9 who had a stem cell transplant for acute lymphoblastic leukemia, so the T cells may come from the graft donor. Sample: PBMCs, mostly from graft donor cells, taken 360 days after TCRalphabeta/CD19-depleted stem cell transplant. The rearrangement links TRBV6-1 to TRBJ1-1, with 10 nucleotides matching TRBD1. For the CDR3, the DNA is TGTGCCAGCAGCTTCCCCGGACAGGGGGATATGAACACTGAAGCTTTCTTT. Its translation: CASSFPGQGDMNTEAFF.